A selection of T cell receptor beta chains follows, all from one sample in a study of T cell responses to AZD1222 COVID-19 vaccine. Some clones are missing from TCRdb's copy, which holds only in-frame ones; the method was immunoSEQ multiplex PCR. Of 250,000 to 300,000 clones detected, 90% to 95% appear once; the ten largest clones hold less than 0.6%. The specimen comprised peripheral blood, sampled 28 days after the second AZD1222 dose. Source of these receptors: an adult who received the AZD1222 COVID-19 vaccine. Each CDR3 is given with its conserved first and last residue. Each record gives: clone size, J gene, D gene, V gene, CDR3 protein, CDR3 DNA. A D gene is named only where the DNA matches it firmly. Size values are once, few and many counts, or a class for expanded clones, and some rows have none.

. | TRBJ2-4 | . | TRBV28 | CASSLGSWGLSKGAKNIQYF | TGTGCCAGCAGTTTAGGTTCCTGGGGGCTTTCAAAGGGCGCCAAAAACATTCAGTACTTC
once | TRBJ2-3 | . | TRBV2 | CASSGQGTKITPYGTQYF | TGTGCCAGCAGTGGACAGGGGACTAAAATAACTCCTTACGGTACGCAGTATTTT
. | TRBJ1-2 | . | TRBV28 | CASSFHEDPYYTF | TGTGCCAGCAGTTTCCACGAAGACCCTTACTACACCTTC
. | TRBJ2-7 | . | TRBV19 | CASSIQVSYEQYF | TGTGCCAGTAGTATCCAGGTCTCCTACGAGCAGTACTTC
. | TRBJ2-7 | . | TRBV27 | CASSLLWGNEQYF | TGTGCCAGCAGTCTCCTGTGGGGGAACGAGCAGTACTTC
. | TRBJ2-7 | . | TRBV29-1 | CSVEAGIGREQYF | TGCAGCGTTGAGGCAGGAATCGGTAGGGAGCAGTACTTC
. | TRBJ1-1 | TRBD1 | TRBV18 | CASSPPGTGPGTEAFF | TGTGCCAGCTCACCACCGGGGACAGGGCCCGGCACTGAAGCTTTCTTT
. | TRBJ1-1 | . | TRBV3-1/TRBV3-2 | CASSQELIMNTEAFF | TGTGCCAGCAGCCAAGAGTTGATAATGAACACTGAAGCTTTCTTT
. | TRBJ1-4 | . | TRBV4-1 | CASSQGLNSRPEKLFF | TGCGCCAGCAGCCAGGGGTTGAATTCGAGGCCTGAAAAACTGTTTTTT
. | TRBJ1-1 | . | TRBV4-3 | CASSQDRFPLEAFF | TGCGCCAGCAGCCAAGATCGGTTTCCCCTTGAAGCTTTCTTT
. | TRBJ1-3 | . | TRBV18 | CASSPTAEASGNTIYF | TGTGCCAGCTCACCGACAGCAGAAGCCTCTGGAAACACCATATATTTT
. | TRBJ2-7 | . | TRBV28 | CASRQGYEQYF | TGTGCCAGCAGACAGGGCTACGAGCAGTACTTC
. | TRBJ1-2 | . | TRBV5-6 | CASSLDNRSYGYTF | TGTGCCAGCAGCTTGGATAACCGATCCTATGGCTACACCTTC
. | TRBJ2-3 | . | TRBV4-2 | CASSQALRGDTQYF | TGTGCCAGCAGCCAAGCACTGCGTGGAGATACGCAGTATTTT
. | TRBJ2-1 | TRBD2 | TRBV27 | CASSLSRELNEQFF | TGTGCCAGCAGTTTATCGCGGGAGCTCAATGAGCAGTTCTTC
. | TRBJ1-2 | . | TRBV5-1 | CASSLEGINDYGYTF | TGCGCCAGCAGCTTGGAAGGGATTAATGACTATGGCTACACCTTC
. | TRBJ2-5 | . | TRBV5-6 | CASSLSSAETQYF | TGTGCCAGCAGCTTATCTAGCGCAGAGACCCAGTACTTC
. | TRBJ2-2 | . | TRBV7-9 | CASSPRRAGGELFF | TGTGCCAGCAGCCCCCGACGAGCGGGCGGGGAGCTGTTTTTT
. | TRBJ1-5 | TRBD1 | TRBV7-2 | CASSLGQGNQPQHF | TGTGCCAGCAGTTTAGGACAGGGGAATCAGCCCCAGCATTTT
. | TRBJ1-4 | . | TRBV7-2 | CASSLNRDGEKLFF | TGTGCCAGCAGCTTAAACAGGGACGGTGAAAAACTGTTTTTT
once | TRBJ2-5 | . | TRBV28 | CASRRKQETQYF | TGTGCCAGCAGGCGGAAACAAGAGACCCAGTACTTC
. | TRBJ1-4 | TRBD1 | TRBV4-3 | CASSQVGTDDEKLFF | TGCGCCAGCAGCCAAGTGGGGACAGATGATGAAAAACTGTTTTTT
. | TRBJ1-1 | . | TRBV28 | CASSLLWGKNTEAFF | TGTGCCAGCAGTTTACTTTGGGGCAAGAACACTGAAGCTTTCTTT
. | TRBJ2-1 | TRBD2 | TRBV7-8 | CASSLGLAGGVNEQFF | TGTGCCAGCAGCTTGGGACTAGCGGGAGGAGTTAATGAGCAGTTCTTC
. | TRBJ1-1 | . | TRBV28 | CASSFRGTRFIRTEAFF | TGTGCCAGCAGTTTTCGGGGGACAAGGTTCATAAGGACTGAAGCTTTCTTT
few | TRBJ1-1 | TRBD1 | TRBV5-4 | CASSFKGTGMAFF | TGTGCCAGCAGCTTTAAGGGGACAGGGATGGCTTTCTTT
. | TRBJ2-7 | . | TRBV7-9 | CASSSTLLGSYEQYF | TGTGCCAGCAGCTCCACGTTGTTGGGCTCCTACGAGCAGTACTTC
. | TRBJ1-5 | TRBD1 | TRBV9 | CASSVERQGDRQPQHF | TGTGCCAGCAGCGTAGAGAGACAGGGGGACCGGCAGCCCCAGCATTTT
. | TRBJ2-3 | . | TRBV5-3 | CAPPLRLPTDTQYF | TGTGCCCCCCCCCTGAGACTACCGACAGATACGCAGTATTTT
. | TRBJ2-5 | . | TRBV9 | CASSGETQYF | TGTGCCAGCAGCGGGGAGACCCAGTACTTC
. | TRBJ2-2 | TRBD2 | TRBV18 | CASSPTLADTGELFF | TGTGCCAGCTCACCAACTCTAGCGGACACCGGGGAGCTGTTTTTT
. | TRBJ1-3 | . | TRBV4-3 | CASSQDGNSGNTIYF | TGCGCCAGCAGCCAAGATGGGAACTCTGGAAACACCATATATTTT
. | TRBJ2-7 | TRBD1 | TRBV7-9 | CASSTGVGEQYF | TGTGCCAGCAGTACAGGGGTTGGGGAGCAGTACTTC
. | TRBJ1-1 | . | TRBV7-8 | CASTSGMYTEAFF | TGTGCCAGCACTTCCGGCATGTACACTGAAGCTTTCTTT
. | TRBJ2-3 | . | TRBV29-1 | CSVGTLSNTQYF | TGCAGCGTCGGGACACTGTCAAATACGCAGTATTTT
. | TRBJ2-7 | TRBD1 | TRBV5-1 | CASSYSGQGVYEQYF | TGCGCCAGCAGCTATTCGGGACAGGGGGTTTACGAGCAGTACTTC
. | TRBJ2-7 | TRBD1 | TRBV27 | CASSTPGQGNEQYF | TGTGCCAGCAGCACCCCGGGACAGGGTAACGAGCAGTACTTC
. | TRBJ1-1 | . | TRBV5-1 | CASSLGPENTEAFF | TGCGCCAGCAGCTTGGGCCCCGAGAACACTGAAGCTTTCTTT
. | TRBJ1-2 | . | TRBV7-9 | CASSLAAGPLGYTF | TGTGCCAGCAGCTTAGCGGCAGGGCCCCTTGGCTACACCTTC
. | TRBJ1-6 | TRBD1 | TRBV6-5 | CASTRDRGLDSPLHF | TGTGCCAGCACCAGGGACAGGGGGCTTGATTCACCCCTCCACTTT